This TCR beta chain was captured in a study of T cell repertoires in cytomegalovirus infection. Findings and caveats of the study: Carriers of CMV plus the relevant HLA were identified by cumulative public TCR beta family frequency. It was HLA-C-restricted CMV-specific TCR beta clonotypes that dominated the response ex vivo.

TCRdb independently ran MiXCR on the reads; one entry per CDR3 protein. The table records over 100,000 distinct CDR3 sequences, 16% of them present only once. A remark on this clonotype: Its antigen is not known.

Trimming took off 6 bases at V and 7 bases at J, with 12 bases between the two ends. The CDR3 contains 11 residues. CDR1 is DFQATT, CDR2 SNEGSKA, per germline (reference sequence). Sequenced: PBMCs. The source of this sequence is a human donor in good health (CMV status not recorded). Some clones in this sample may be carry-over from other donors' samples. The chain is built from TRBV20-1 and TRBJ1-1, with D possibly TRBD1 on 6 matching bases. In nucleotides, the CDR3 is TGCAGTGCCAACAGGGCCCTTGAAGCTTTCTTT. Encoded protein: CSANRALEAFF.